Following are 5 T cell receptor beta chains from one sample sequenced in a study of CD8 T cells in ankylosing spondylitis. Their cognate antigens are unknown. Each CDR3 protein gets one entry after TCRdb re-called the 5' RACE reads with MiXCR. This sample carries a few hundred thousand distinct CDR3 sequences, around 24% of them seen once, and the ten largest clones take roughly a sixth. Notes on the study in general: A motif of 7 to 9 highly homologous TCR beta variants was seen as apparently characteristic of ankylosing spondylitis blood.

The source material was blood, either unsorted or a sorted T cell fraction (not recorded which). Receptors originate from a male donor with ankylosing spondylitis.

This chain uses TRBV18 with TRBJ1-4; D perhaps matches TRBD1 (6 bases). The germline V gene has CDR1 KGHSH and CDR2 LQKENI. V gave up 3 bases and J gave up 8 bases, with 13 bases separating them. The CDR3 extends over 14 amino acids. This CDR3 is CASSPGGQGEKLFF. In DNA, the CDR3 is TGTGCCAGCTCACCGGGGGGACAAGGCGAAAAACTGTTTTTT. Full variable domain (missing parts from reference TRBV18 and TRBJ1-4): NAGVMQNPRHLVRRRGQEARLRCSPMKGHSHVYWYRQLPEEGLKFMVYLQKENIIDESGMPKERFSAEFPKEGPSILRIQQVVRGDSAAYFCASSPGGQGEKLFFGSGTQLSVL.

The CDR3 DNA follows: TGCGCCAGCAGCCCTCGGACATCGAACACCGGGGAGCTGTTTTTT. Translated: CASSPRTSNTGELFF. V usage is TRBV5-1 and J usage is TRBJ2-2, with D maybe TRBD1 (5 bases). The V gene lost 4 bases and the J gene lost 0 bases, with 10 bases spanning the gap. CDR1 is SGHRS and CDR2 is YFSETQ in the germline V gene. This CDR3 spans 15 amino acids.

This clonotype occurred a few times. V gene TRBV12-3 or TRBV12-4 combines with J gene TRBJ2-1; 10 bases map to TRBD2. The CDR3 contains 16 residues. The V gene end was trimmed by 5 bases and the J gene end by 4 bases; junction bases not matched to a gene: 8. CDR3 protein: CASSKASGRVYNEQFF. Here the CDR3 DNA reads TGTGCCAGCAGTAAAGCTAGCGGGAGAGTTTACAATGAGCAGTTCTTC.

The chain has TRBV20-1 and TRBJ2-5; TRBD2 agrees at 11 bases. This CDR3 spans 18 amino acids. J was trimmed by 5 bases and V by 8 bases; bases with no gene match: 22. Germline V CDR1 and CDR2: DFQATT, SNEGSKA (reference sequence). CDR3 in DNA: TGCAGTCAGCACGGGGCTAGCGGGAGGTTCAGCAACGCGGAGACCCAGTACTTC. Protein product: CSQHGASGRFSNAETQYF.

This clonotype was seen a few times. The chain recombines TRBV21-1 with TRBJ2-2. TRBV21-1 has pseudogene status. The CDR3 is 14 amino acids. CDR3 sequence (DNA): TGTGCCAGCAGCAAAGCCCTCACCACCGGGGAGCTGTTTTTT. Its translation is CASSKALTTGELFF.